The entry below describes one TCR beta chain. This sample was taken from a study of blood T cell repertoires in COVID-19. Overall study context: There were acute and convalescent COVID-19 samples, and they came from the United States, Italy and Spain. Sources were T cells, B-cell-depleted T cells, or PBMCs; the material itself was cDNA or gDNA.

As processed by the authors: Cell counts per sample came from amplifying reference gene primers. The method was immunoSEQ multiplex PCR; TCRdb's version includes in-frame clones alone and lacks a portion of them. V and J calls and clone size are as listed in that table; D and trimming were resolved from the DNA. This table has tens of thousands of clones, about 90% appearing once. Trimming cost V 4 bases and J 5 bases; bases outside gene matches: 7. The CDR3 has 16 amino acids. Germline CDR1 KGHDR, CDR2 SFDVKD. The sequence was collected from a human donor in a cohort sampled during active COVID-19. Sequencing input: peripheral blood. The chain recombines TRBV24-1 with TRBJ2-5; 12 nucleotides match TRBD1. The CDR3 coding sequence is TGTGCCACCAGTGACACCGGGACAGGGGGCGCCGAGACCCAGTACTTC. It translates to CATSDTGTGGAETQYF.